One T cell receptor (beta chain) is described in this entry. In the study's own analysis: Amplifying reference gene primers gave estimates of nucleated cell counts. TCRdb's table, derived via immunoSEQ multiplex PCR, lists solely in-frame clones and lacks some. That table is the source of V, J and clone size, and D and trimming were worked out from the DNA. The sample records 200,000 to 300,000 clones, about 80% being singletons. The data were obtained in a study of blood T cell repertoires in COVID-19. Overall study context: The United States, Italy and Spain supplied acute and convalescent COVID-19 samples. The cDNA or gDNA used as material had been derived from T cells, B-cell-depleted T cells, or PBMCs.

The origin of this receptor is an elderly woman with acute or convalescent COVID-19. The source material was peripheral blood.

CDR3 nucleotide sequence: TGTGCCAGCAGTTGGACAGGGGGTACTGAAGCTTTCTTT. Its translation: CASSWTGGTEAFF. The rearrangement joins TRBV12-3 or TRBV12-4 to TRBJ1-1; TRBD1 matches 10 bases. V was clipped by 4 bases and J by 5 bases; unmatched bases: 1. The CDR3 has 13 residues.